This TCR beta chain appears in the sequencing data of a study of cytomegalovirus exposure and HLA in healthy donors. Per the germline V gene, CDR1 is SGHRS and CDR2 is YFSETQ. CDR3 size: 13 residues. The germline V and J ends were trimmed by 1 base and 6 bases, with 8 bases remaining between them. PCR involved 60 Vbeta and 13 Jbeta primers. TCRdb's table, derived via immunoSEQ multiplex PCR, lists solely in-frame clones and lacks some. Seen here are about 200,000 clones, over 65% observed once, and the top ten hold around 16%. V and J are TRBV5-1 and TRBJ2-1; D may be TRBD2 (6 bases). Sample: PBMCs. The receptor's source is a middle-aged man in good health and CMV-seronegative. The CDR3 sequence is CASSLTSLNEQFF. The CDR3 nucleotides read TGCGCCAGCAGCTTGACTAGCCTCAATGAGCAGTTCTTC.